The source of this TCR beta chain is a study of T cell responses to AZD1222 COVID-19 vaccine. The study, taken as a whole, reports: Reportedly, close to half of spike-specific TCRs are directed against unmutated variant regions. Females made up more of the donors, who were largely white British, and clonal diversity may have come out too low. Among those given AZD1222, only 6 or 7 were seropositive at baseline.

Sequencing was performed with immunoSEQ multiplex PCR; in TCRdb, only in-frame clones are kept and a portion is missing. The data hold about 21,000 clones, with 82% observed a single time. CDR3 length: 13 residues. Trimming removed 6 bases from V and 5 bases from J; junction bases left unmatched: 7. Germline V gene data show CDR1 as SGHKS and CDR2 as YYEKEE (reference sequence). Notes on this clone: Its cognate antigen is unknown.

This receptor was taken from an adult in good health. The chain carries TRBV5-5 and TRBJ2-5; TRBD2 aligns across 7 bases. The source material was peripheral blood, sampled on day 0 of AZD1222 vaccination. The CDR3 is CASNRAGLETQYF. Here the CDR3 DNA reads TGTGCCAGCAACCGAGCGGGGTTGGAGACCCAGTACTTC.